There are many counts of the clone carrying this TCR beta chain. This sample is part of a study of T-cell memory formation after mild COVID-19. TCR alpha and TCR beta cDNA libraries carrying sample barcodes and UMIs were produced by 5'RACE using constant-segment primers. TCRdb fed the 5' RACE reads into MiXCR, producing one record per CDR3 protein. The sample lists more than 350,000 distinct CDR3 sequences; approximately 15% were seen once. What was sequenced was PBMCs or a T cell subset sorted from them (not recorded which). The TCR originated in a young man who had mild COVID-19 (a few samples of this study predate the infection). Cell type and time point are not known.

CDR3 in amino acids: CASSAGTGNLYGYTF. DNA for the CDR3: TGTGCCAGCAGCGCCGGGACAGGGAATCTTTATGGCTACACCTTC. The chain recombines TRBV9 with TRBJ1-2; the match to TRBD1 covers 9 bases. Germline V lookup: CDR1 SGDLS, CDR2 YYNGEE. Trimming cost V 3 bases and J 5 bases; bases outside gene matches: 8. The CDR3 contains 15 residues. Looking up the rest from reference TRBV9 and TRBJ1-2 gives the full variable domain: DSGVTQTPKHLITATGQRVTLRCSPRSGDLSVYWYQQSLDQGLQFLIQYYNGEERAKGNILERFSAQQFPDLHSELNLSSLELGDSALYFCASSAGTGNLYGYTFGSGTRLTVV.